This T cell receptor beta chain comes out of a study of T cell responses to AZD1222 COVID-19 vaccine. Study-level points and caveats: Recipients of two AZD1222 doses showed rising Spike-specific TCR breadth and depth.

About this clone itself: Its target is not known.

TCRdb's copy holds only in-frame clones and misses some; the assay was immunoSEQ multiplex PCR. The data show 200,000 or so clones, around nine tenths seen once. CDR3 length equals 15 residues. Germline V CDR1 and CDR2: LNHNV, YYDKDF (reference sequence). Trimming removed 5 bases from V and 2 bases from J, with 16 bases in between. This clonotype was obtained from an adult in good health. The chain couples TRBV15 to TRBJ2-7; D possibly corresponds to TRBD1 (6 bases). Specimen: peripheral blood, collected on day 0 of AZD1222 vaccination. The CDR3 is CATSPERGGPYEQYF. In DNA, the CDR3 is TGTGCCACCAGCCCTGAGAGAGGGGGTCCCTACGAGCAGTACTTC.